These 14 T cell receptor beta chains were all obtained from the same sample, sequenced in a study of T cell changes during pregnancy in multiple sclerosis. The repertoire was sequenced with immunoSEQ multiplex PCR; TCRdb's copy has only in-frame clones and lacks some. The data contain about 36,000 clones, 93% of them singletons. The sequencing used CD4+ T cells from peripheral blood mononuclear cells, collected in the first trimester of pregnancy. The receptors were sampled from a female donor with multiple sclerosis, enrolled in a pregnancy study.

The chain joins TRBV19 to TRBJ1-5; 7 positions match TRBD1. The ends lost 6 bases at V and 6 bases at J; junction bases unmatched: 11. The CDR3 is 15 residues long. Germline assignment: CDR1 LNHDA and CDR2 SQIVND (reference sequence). As DNA, the CDR3 is TGTGCCAGTAGACTGGGACAGACCCTATCTCAGCCCCAGCATTTT. Protein: CASRLGQTLSQPQHF.

The chain joins TRBV18 to TRBJ2-1; the D gene is possibly TRBD2 (5 bases). This CDR3 is built from 12 residues. V was cut by 2 bases and J by 9 bases, with 8 bases left in between. CDR1 and CDR2 (germline): KGHSH, LQKENI. The CDR3 spells CASSPTRSEQFF. DNA for the CDR3: TGTGCCAGCTCACCAACTAGATCTGAGCAGTTCTTC.

The V gene is TRBV19, the J gene TRBJ1-5; tentatively, D is TRBD1 (6 bases). Germline assignment: CDR1 LNHDA and CDR2 SQIVND (reference sequence). The CDR3 runs to 14 residues. The ends were cut back, 5 bases at V and 1 base at J, with 9 bases in the middle. The chain's CDR3 is CASSVQGSNQPQHF. CDR3 in DNA: TGTGCCAGTAGTGTTCAGGGGAGCAATCAGCCCCAGCATTTT.

The chain combines TRBV5-1 with TRBJ2-1, with 11 nucleotides matching TRBD2. The CDR3 sequence is 15 residues long. The germline CDR1 and CDR2 sequences are SGHRS and YFSETQ. The V segment lost 0 bases and the J segment 8 bases; nucleotides outside the gene matches: 4. The CDR3 DNA is TGCGCCAGCAGCTTGGCACTAGCGGGAGCCCATGAGCAGTTCTTC. This gives the protein CASSLALAGAHEQFF. Full variable domain (rest looked up from reference TRBV5-1 and TRBJ2-1): KAGVTQTPRYLIKTRGQQVTLSCSPISGHRSVSWYQQTPGQGLQFLFEYFSETQRNKGNFPGRFSGRQFSNSRSEMNVSTLELGDSALYLCASSLALAGAHEQFFGPGTRLTVL.

This chain joins TRBV6-5 and TRBJ1-1; the D is unclear. V lost 7 bases and J lost 8, with 20 bases in between. The CDR3 loop spans 14 amino acids. In germline, CDR1 is MNHEY, CDR2 SVGAGI. Written as DNA, the CDR3 is TGTGCCAGCAACCCTGGGCACGGAAGAGACGAAGCTTTCTTT. Amino acid sequence: CASNPGHGRDEAFF.

The V and J genes are TRBV28 and TRBJ1-4, with a tentative D call TRBD1 (5 bases). V was cut by 1 base and J by 16 bases, with 16 bases left in between. From germline, CDR1 is MDHEN and CDR2 SYDVKM. The CDR3 has 13 residues. The CDR3, as DNA: TGTGCCAGCAGTTTATCACCGAACCAGGGAACGTTTTTT. As protein: CASSLSPNQGTFF.

The chain uses TRBV7-9 and TRBJ1-4; D ambiguous. Germline lookup yields CDR1 SEHNR and CDR2 FQNEAQ (reference sequence). The CDR3 is made up of 17 amino acids. V was clipped by 2 bases and J by 1 base, with 14 bases between them. The CDR3 DNA follows: TGTGCCAGCAGCTTAAACGTGTGGGAGGGAACTAATGAAAAACTGTTTTTT. Translating it yields CASSLNVWEGTNEKLFF.

The V gene is TRBV10-3, the J gene TRBJ1-1; 8 bases match TRBD1. The trim removed 6 bases at V and 3 bases at J, leaving 3 bases unmatched. CDR1 is ENHRY, CDR2 SYGVKD, per germline. The CDR3 is made up of 13 amino acids. The CDR3: CAISPTGDTEAFF. The CDR3 DNA reads TGTGCCATCAGCCCGACAGGGGACACTGAAGCTTTCTTT.

The rearrangement uses TRBV5-1 and TRBJ1-2, with D possibly being TRBD1 (6 bases). The CDR3 has 13 residues. Germline CDR1 and CDR2: SGHRS and YFSETQ. V was clipped by 4 bases and J by 7 bases, with 14 bases between them. CDR3 sequence reads: CASSSAGASGYTF. In DNA, the CDR3 is TGCGCCAGCAGCAGCGCAGGGGCTTCTGGCTACACCTTC.

The chain joins TRBV10-2 to TRBJ2-3; D might be TRBD2 (6 bases). Between the trimmed V and J ends, which lost 0 bases and 2 bases, there was a span of 15 bases. The CDR3 sequence is 17 residues long. Germline V gene lookup returns CDR1 WSHSY and CDR2 SAAADI. The CDR3 sequence: CASSESLLSGSTDTQYF. CDR3 DNA sequence: TGCGCCAGCAGTGAGTCGCTTCTTAGCGGCTCCACAGATACGCAGTATTTT.

The chain links TRBV5-1 to TRBJ1-2; 8 bases map to TRBD1. The CDR3 contains 16 residues. Germline CDR1 SGHRS, CDR2 YFSETQ. V was pared by 3 bases and J by 1 base, with 8 bases of the junction left unmatched. CDR3: CASSWDGQGFNYGYTF. The DNA of the CDR3 is TGCGCCAGCAGCTGGGACGGACAGGGCTTTAACTATGGCTACACCTTC.

The V and J genes are TRBV7-2 and TRBJ2-7; a possible D gene is TRBD2 (6 bases). The germline V gene has CDR1 SGHTA and CDR2 FQGNSA. The CDR3 is made up of 15 amino acids. The V end lost 5 bases, the J end lost 3 bases, and 17 bases lay between the germline ends. Here the CDR3 DNA reads TGTGCCAGCAGCATACCGGGACTTCCGCTCTACGAGCAGTACTTC. Its protein product is CASSIPGLPLYEQYF.

This clone occurred once. The chain carries TRBV6-6 and TRBJ2-3; 8 nucleotides match TRBD2. The CDR3 has 14 residues. Germline V CDR1 and CDR2: MNHNY, SVGAGI (reference sequence). Unmatched junction bases numbered 12, after V lost 6 bases and J lost 10 bases. The CDR3 region is CASSPSGGPISQYF. CDR3 coding DNA: TGTGCCAGCAGCCCGAGCGGGGGCCCCATTTCGCAGTATTTT.

The chain links TRBV5-1 to TRBJ2-5; tentative D call: TRBD1 (6 bases). The CDR3 is 13 amino acids. V was pared by 1 base and J by 7 bases, with 11 bases between. Germline V gene data show CDR1 as SGHRS and CDR2 as YFSETQ. CDR3 in DNA: TGCGCCAGCAGCTTGACAGGGCCCGGGACCCAGTACTTC. Its protein is CASSLTGPGTQYF.